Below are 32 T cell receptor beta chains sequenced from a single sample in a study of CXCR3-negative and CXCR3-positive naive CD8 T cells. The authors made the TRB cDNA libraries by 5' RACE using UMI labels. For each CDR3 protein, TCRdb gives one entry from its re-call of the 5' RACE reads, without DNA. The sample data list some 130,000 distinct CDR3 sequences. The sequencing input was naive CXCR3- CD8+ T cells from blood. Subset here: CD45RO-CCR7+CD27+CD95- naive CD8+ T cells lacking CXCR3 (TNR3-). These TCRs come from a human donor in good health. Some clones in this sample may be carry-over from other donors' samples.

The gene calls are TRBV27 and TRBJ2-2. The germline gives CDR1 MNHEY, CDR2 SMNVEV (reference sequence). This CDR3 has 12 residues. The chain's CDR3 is CASSKSHGELFF.

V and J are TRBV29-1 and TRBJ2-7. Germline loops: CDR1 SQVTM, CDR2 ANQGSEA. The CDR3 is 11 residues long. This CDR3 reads CSVEVEYEQYF.

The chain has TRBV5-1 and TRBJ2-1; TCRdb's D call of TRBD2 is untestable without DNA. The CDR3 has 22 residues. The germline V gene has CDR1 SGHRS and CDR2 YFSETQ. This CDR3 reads CASSLGQTGGGLAGELYNEQFF.

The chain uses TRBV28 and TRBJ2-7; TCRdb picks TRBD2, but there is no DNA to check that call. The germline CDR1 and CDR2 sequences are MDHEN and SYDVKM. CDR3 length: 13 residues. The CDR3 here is CASSLFQGGEQYF.

CDR3: CASSFEGTPRSLFF. This chain connects TRBV7-9 to TRBJ1-4; as DNA is missing, the TRBD1 call by TCRdb cannot be tested. CDR1 is SEHNR and CDR2 is FQNEAQ in the germline V gene (reference sequence). The CDR3 loop spans 14 amino acids.

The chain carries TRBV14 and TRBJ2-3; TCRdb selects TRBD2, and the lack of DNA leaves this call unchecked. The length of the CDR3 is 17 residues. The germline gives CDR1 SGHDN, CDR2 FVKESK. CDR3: CASSQAGTSGYADTQYF.

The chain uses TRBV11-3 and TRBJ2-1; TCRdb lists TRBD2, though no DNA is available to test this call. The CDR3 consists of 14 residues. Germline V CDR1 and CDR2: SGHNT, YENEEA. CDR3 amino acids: CASSLDPNSGEQFF.

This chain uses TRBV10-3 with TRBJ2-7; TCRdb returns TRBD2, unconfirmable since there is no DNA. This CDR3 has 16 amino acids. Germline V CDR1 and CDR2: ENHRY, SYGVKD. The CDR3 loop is CAISEALSGRGYEQYF.

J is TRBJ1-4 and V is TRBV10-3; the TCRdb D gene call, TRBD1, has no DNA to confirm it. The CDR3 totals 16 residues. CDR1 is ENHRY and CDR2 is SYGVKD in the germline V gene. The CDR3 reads CAIRGGTGGADEKLFF.

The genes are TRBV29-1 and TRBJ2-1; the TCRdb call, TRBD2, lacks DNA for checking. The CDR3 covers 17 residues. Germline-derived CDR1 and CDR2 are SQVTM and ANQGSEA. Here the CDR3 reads CSVDRPSAGGPINEQFF.

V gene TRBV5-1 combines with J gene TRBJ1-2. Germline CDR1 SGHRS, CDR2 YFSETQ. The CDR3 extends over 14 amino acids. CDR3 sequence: CASSPRGEGYGYTF.

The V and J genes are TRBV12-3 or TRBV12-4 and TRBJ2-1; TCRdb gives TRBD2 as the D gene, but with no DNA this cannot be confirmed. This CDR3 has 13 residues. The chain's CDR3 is CASSPTSVNEQFF.

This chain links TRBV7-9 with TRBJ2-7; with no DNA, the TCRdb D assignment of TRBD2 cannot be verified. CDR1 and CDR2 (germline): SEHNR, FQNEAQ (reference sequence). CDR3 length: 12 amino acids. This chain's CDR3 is CASSLFPAEQYF. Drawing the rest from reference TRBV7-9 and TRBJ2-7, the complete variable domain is DTGVSQNPRHKITKRGQNVTFRCDPISEHNRLYWYRQTLGQGPEFLTYFQNEAQLEKSRLLSDRFSAERPKGSFSTLEIQRTEQGDSAMYLCASSLFPAEQYFGPGTRLTVT.

The CDR3 here is CASSSLRGLAGVNQSF. The chain couples TRBV7-9 to TRBJ2-7; there is no DNA to check the TCRdb D call of TRBD2. Germline assignment: CDR1 SEHNR and CDR2 FQNEAQ (reference sequence). This CDR3 spans 16 amino acids. Variable domain in full (rest from reference TRBV7-9 and TRBJ2-7): DTGVSQNPRHKITKRGQNVTFRCDPISEHNRLYWYRQTLGQGPEFLTYFQNEAQLEKSRLLSDRFSAERPKGSFSTLEIQRTEQGDSAMYLCASSSLRGLAGVNQSFGPGTRLTVT.

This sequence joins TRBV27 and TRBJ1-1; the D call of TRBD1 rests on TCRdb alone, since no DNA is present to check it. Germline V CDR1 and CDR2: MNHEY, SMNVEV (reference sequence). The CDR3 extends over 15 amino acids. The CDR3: CATKTGGASSTEAFF.

CDR3 sequence reads: CASSLLQINQPQHF. The V gene is TRBV28, the J gene TRBJ1-5. The CDR3 spans 14 residues. CDR1 MDHEN and CDR2 SYDVKM come from the germline V gene.

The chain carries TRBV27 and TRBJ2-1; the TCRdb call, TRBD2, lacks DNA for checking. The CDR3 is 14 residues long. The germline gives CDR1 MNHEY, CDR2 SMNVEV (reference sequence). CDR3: CASSSLGSYNEQFF.

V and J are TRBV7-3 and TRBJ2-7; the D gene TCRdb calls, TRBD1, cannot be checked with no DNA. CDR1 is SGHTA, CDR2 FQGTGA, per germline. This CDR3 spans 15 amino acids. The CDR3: CASSLTGTGVYEQYF.

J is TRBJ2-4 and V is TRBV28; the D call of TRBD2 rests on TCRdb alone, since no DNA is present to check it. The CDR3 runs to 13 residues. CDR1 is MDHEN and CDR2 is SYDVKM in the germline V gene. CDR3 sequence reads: CASSLGVAGVQYF. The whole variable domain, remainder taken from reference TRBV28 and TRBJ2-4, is DVKVTQSSRYLVKRTGEKVFLECVQDMDHENMFWYRQDPGLGLRLIYFSYDVKMKEKGDIPEGYSVSREKKERFSLILESASTNQTSMYLCASSLGVAGVQYFGAGTRLSVL.

CDR3 sequence: CASSPPGVSTYEQYF. This chain links TRBV18 with TRBJ2-7. The germline V gene has CDR1 KGHSH and CDR2 LQKENI. The CDR3 consists of 15 residues.

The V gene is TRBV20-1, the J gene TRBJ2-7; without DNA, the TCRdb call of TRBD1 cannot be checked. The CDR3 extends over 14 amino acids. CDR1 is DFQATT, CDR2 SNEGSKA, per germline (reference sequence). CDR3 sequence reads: CSARERGPNYEQYF.

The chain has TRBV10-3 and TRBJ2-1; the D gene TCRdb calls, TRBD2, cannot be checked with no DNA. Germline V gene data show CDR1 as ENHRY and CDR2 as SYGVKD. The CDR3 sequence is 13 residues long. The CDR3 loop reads CAIDSGDHNEQFF.

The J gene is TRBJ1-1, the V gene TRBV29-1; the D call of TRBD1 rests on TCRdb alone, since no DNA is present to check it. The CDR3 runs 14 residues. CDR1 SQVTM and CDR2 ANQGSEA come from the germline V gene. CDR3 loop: CSVEGGQTNTEAFF.

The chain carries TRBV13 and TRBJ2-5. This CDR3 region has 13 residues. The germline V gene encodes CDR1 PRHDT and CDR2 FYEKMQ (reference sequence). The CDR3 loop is CASSLYGQETQYF.

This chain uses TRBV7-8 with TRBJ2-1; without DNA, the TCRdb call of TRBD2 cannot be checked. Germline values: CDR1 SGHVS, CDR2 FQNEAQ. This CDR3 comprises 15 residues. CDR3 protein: CASTKTSGTYNEQFF.

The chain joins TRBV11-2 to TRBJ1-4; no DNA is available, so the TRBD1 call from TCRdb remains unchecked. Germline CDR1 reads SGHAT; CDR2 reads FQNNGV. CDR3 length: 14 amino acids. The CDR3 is CASSLEWTTEKLFF.

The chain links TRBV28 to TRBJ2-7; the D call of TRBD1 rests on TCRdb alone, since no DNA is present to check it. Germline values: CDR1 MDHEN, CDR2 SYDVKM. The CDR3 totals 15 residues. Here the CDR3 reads CASSLPGPPSYEQYF.

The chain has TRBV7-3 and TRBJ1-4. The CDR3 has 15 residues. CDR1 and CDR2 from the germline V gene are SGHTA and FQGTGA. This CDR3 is CASSSRWTTNEKLFF.

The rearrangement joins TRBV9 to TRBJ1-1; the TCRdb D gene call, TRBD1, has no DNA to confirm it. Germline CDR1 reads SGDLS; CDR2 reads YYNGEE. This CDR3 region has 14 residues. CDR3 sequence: CASSALQGYTEAFF.

CDR3 amino acids: CSARSREEAYEQYF. The J gene is TRBJ2-7, the V gene TRBV20-1. Per the germline V gene, CDR1 is DFQATT and CDR2 is SNEGSKA (reference sequence). The CDR3 contains 14 residues.

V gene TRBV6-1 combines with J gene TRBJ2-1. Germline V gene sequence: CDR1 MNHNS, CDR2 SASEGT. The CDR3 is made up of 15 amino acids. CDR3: CASTIVGESYNEQFF.

This chain's CDR3 is CASSVGQSEETQYF. V and J are TRBV9 and TRBJ2-5; the TCRdb call, TRBD1, lacks DNA for checking. The CDR3 covers 14 residues. The germline V gene encodes CDR1 SGDLS and CDR2 YYNGEE.